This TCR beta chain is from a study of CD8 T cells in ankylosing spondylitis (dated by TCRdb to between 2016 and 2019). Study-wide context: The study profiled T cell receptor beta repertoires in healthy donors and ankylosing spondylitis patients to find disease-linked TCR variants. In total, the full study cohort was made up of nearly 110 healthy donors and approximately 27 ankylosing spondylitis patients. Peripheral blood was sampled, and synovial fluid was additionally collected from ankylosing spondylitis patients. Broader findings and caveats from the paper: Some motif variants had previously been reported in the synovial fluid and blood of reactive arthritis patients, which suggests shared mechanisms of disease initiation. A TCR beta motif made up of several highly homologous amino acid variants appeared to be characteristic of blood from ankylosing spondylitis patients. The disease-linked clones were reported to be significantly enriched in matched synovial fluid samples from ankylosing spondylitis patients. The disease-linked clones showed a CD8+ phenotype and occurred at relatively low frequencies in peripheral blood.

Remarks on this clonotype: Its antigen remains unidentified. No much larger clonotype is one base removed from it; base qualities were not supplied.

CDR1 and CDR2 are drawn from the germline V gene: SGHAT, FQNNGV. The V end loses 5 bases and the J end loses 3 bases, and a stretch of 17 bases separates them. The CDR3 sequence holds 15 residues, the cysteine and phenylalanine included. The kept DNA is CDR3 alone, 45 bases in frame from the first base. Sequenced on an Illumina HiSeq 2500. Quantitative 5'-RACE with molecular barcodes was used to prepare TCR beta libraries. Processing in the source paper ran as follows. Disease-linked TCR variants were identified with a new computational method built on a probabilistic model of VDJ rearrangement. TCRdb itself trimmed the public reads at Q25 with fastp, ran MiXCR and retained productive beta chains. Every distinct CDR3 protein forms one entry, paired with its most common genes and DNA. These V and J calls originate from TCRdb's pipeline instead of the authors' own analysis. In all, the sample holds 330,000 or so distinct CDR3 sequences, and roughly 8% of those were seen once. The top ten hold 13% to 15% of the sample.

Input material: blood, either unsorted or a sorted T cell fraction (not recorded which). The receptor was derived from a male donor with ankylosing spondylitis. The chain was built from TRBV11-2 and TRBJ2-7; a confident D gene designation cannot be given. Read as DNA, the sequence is TGTGCCAGCAGCCCCCTAGGATTTGGTTTCTACGAGCAGTACTTC. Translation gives CASSPLGFGFYEQYF.